A selection of T cell receptor beta chains follows, all from one sample in a study of T cell responses to AZD1222 COVID-19 vaccine. Some clones are missing from TCRdb's copy, which holds only in-frame ones; the method was immunoSEQ multiplex PCR. The sample holds 85,000 to 90,000 clones, roughly 91% seen once. The sequencing used peripheral blood, collected 28 days after the second AZD1222 dose. These receptors came from an adult who received the AZD1222 COVID-19 vaccine. Both conserved end residues are trimmed from each CDR3. Fields, in order: J gene, V gene, CDR3 protein.

J gene: TRBJ1-1; V gene: TRBV9; CDR3 protein: ASSPTGQLNTEAF
J gene: TRBJ1-4; V gene: TRBV4-2; CDR3 protein: ASSLRDRVTNEKLF
J gene: TRBJ1-2; V gene: TRBV30; CDR3 protein: AYQDRGTYGYT
J gene: TRBJ1-2; V gene: TRBV6-6; CDR3 protein: ASSHKPHRDFNYGYT
J gene: TRBJ1-1; V gene: TRBV10-3; CDR3 protein: AISDRQVNTEAF
J gene: TRBJ2-2; V gene: TRBV5-4; CDR3 protein: ASSLGGENTGELF
J gene: TRBJ1-4; V gene: TRBV7-9; CDR3 protein: ASRKSGDNEKLF
J gene: TRBJ1-2; V gene: TRBV5-4; CDR3 protein: ASSVTGVYGYT
J gene: TRBJ1-5; V gene: TRBV10-3; CDR3 protein: AISESGRISNQPQH
J gene: TRBJ2-3; V gene: TRBV10-3; CDR3 protein: AISDPGTSGGADTQY
J gene: TRBJ2-3; V gene: TRBV5-1; CDR3 protein: ASSLSVSGGLRSTDTQY
J gene: TRBJ1-1; V gene: TRBV18; CDR3 protein: ASSPPLGFAF
J gene: TRBJ1-1; V gene: TRBV6-2/TRBV6-3; CDR3 protein: ASSYSLRGGTEAF
J gene: TRBJ1-5; V gene: TRBV6-1; CDR3 protein: ASSRENSNQPQH
J gene: TRBJ2-2; V gene: TRBV18; CDR3 protein: ASSPNGGGGELF
J gene: TRBJ1-4; V gene: TRBV6-5; CDR3 protein: ASGEDRRDEKLF
J gene: TRBJ1-2; V gene: TRBV7-9; CDR3 protein: ASRSSGTGGIGYT
J gene: TRBJ1-3; V gene: TRBV6-5; CDR3 protein: ASSLELGGNTIY
J gene: TRBJ2-1; V gene: TRBV12-3/TRBV12-4; CDR3 protein: ASSSSGYEQF
J gene: TRBJ1-2; V gene: TRBV10-3; CDR3 protein: AISEGQVNYGYT
J gene: TRBJ2-2; V gene: TRBV18; CDR3 protein: ASSPSENPGELF
J gene: TRBJ1-1; V gene: TRBV14; CDR3 protein: ASSQDLSGSTEAF
J gene: TRBJ1-1; V gene: TRBV15; CDR3 protein: ATSNRVTEAF
J gene: TRBJ1-5; V gene: TRBV6-6; CDR3 protein: ASRHSDRYQPQH
J gene: TRBJ1-5; V gene: TRBV5-1; CDR3 protein: ASSLVPGPGQPQH
J gene: TRBJ1-5; V gene: TRBV19; CDR3 protein: ASSVTEFFQPQH